This record concerns one T cell receptor (beta chain) sequence. Its target is unknown. The sample originates from a study of CD8+ T cells in alopecia areata. RNA was extracted and reverse transcribed into cDNA as the sequencing template. Method: immunoSEQ multiplex PCR; TCRdb's copy keeps in-frame clones and lacks some. The sample lists approximately 120,000 clones; roughly 50% were seen once. The length of the CDR3 is 13 residues. V was shortened by 4 bases and J by 8 bases, with 11 bases between the two germline ends. Per the germline V gene, CDR1 is MNHEY and CDR2 is SMNVEV (reference sequence). General study points: Scalp repertoires also include resident alphabeta T cells from normal skin. In lesional scalp, particularly from alopecia totalis/universalis, clonality was higher than in normal scalp. With patients, TCR sharing proved less clear than in mice, a difference possibly related to HLA.

The TCR comes from a human donor with alopecia areata. The chain joins TRBV27 to TRBJ2-2, with D unresolved. Sequencing was done on a sample of NKG2D-low CD8+ T cells sorted from blood. CDR3 nucleotide sequence: TGTGCCAGCAGTTCTAAACCGACAGGGGAGCTGTTTTTT. This gives the protein CASSSKPTGELFF.